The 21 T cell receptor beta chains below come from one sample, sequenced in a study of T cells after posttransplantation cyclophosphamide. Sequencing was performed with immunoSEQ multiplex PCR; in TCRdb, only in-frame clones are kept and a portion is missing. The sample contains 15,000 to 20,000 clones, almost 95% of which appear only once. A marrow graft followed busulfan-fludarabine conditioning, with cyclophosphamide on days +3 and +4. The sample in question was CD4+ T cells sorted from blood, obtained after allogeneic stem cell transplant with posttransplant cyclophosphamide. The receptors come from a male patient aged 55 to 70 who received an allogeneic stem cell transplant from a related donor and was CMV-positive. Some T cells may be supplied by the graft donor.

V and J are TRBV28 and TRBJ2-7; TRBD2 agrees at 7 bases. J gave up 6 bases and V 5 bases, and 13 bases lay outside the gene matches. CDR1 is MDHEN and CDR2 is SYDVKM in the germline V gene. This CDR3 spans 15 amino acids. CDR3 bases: TGTGCCAGCAGTCCCCCCCGGGACTACCGCGGCGAGCAGTACTTC. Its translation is CASSPPRDYRGEQYF.

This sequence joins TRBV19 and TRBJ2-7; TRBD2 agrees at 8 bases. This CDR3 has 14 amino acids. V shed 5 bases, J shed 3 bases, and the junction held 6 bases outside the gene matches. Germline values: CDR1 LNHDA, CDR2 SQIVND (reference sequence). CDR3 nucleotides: TGTGCCAGTAGTGCGGCCGGGGGGGGCTACGAGCAGTACTTC. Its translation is CASSAAGGGYEQYF.

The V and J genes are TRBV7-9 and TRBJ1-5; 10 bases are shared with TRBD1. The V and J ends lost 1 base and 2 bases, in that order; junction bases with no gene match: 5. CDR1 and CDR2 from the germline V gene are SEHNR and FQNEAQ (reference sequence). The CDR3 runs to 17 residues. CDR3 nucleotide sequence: TGTGCCAGCAGCTTAGGGACAGGGGGTGGGGGCAATCAGCCCCAGCATTTT. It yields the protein CASSLGTGGGGNQPQHF.

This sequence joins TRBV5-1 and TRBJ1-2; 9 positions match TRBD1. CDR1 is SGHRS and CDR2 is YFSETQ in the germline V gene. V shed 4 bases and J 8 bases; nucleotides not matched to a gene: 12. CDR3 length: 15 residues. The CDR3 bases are TGCGCCAGCAGCCCCGATAGACAGGGGGAGGAGGGCTACACCTTC. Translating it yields CASSPDRQGEEGYTF.

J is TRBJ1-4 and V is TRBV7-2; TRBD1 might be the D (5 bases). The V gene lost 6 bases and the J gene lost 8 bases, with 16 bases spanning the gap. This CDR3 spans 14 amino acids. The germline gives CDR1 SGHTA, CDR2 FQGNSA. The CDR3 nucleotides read TGTGCCAGCAGTTGGATTACGGGGGGGGAAAAACTGTTTTTT. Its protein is CASSWITGGEKLFF.

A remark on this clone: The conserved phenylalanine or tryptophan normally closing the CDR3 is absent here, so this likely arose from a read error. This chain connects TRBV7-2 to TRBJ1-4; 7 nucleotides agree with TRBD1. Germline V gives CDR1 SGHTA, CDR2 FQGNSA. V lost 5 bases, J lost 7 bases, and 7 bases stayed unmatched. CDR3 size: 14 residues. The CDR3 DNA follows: TGTGCCAGCAGCGGCCCGGGACAGTCTGAAAAACTGTTTCTT. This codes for CASSGPGQSEKLFL.

The CDR3 sequence is CASSWSPGEGESYEQYF. The CDR3 region has the DNA TGTGCCAGCAGCTGGTCCCCGGGCGAGGGGGAGTCCTACGAGCAGTACTTC. The genes are TRBV7-2 and TRBJ2-7, with D perhaps TRBD1 (6 bases). The CDR3 loop spans 17 amino acids. Trimming cost V 4 bases and J 1 base, with 20 bases left between them. Germline CDR1 SGHTA, CDR2 FQGNSA.

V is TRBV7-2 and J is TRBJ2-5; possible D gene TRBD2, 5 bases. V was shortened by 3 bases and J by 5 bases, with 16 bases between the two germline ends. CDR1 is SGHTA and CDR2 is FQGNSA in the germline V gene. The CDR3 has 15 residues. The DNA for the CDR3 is TGTGCCAGCAGCTTGGGTGGGGAGCGACGGGAGACCCAGTACTTC. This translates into CASSLGGERRETQYF.

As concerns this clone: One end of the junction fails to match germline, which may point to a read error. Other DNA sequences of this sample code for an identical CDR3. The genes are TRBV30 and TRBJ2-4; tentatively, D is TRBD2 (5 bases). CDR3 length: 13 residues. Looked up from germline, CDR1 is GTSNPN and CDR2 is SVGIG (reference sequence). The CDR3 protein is CAWTGEKVNIQYF. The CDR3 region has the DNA TGCGCCTGGACCGGGGAAAAGGTTAACATTCAGTACTTC.

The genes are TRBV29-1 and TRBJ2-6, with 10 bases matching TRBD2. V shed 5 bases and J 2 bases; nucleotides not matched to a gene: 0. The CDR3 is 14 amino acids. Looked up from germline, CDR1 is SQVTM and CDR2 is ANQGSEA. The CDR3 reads CSVLAGAGANVLTF. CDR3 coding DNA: TGCAGCGTTCTAGCGGGGGCTGGGGCCAACGTCCTGACTTTC. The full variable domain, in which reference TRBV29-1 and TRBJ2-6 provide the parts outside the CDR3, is SAVISQKPSRDICQRGTSLTIQCQVDSQVTMMFWYRQQPGQSLTLIATANQGSEATYESGFVIDKFPISRPNLTFSTLTVSNMSPEDSSIYLCSVLAGAGANVLTFGAGSRLTVL.

The CDR3 bases are TGTGCCAGCTATCGCGAGGGCGGGGAGCTGTTTTTT. Translated, it gives CASYREGGELFF. V usage is TRBV18 and J usage is TRBJ2-2, with D perhaps matching TRBD2 (5 bases). With 7 bases removed from V and 7 bases from J, the gap between germline ends came to 10 bases. There are 12 residues in the CDR3. Germline V gene sequence: CDR1 KGHSH, CDR2 LQKENI.

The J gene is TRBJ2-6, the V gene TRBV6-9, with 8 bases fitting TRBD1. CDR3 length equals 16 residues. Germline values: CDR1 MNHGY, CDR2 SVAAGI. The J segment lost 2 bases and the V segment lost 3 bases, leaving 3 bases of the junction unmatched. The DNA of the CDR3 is TGTGCCAGCAGTTACCAGACAGGGGCTGGGGCCAACGTCCTGACTTTC. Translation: CASSYQTGAGANVLTF.

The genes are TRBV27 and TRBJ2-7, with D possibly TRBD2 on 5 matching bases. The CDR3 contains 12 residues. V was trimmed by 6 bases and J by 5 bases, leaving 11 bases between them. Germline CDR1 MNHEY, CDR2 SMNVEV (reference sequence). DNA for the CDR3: TGTGCCAGCAGCGAAGGGAGCCACGAGCAGTACTTC. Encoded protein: CASSEGSHEQYF.

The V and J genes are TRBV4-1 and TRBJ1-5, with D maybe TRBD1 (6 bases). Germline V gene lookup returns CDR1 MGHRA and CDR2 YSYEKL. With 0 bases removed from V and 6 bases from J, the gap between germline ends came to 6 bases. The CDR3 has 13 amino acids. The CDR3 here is CASSQDRGQPQHF. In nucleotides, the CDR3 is TGCGCCAGCAGCCAAGACAGGGGTCAGCCCCAGCATTTT.

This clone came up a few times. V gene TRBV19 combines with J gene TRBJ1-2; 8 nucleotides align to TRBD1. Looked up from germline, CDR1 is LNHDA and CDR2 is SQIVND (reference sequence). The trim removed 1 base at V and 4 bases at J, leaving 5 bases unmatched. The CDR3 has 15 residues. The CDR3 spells CASSIGTGNSYGYTF. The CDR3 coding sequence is TGTGCCAGTAGTATAGGGACAGGGAATTCCTATGGCTACACCTTC.

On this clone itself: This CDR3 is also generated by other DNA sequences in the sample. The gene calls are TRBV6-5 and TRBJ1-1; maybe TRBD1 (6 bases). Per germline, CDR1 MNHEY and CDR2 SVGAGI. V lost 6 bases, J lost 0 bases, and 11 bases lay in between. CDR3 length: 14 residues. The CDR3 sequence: CASRKQGMNTEAFF. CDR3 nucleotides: TGTGCCAGCAGGAAACAGGGTATGAACACTGAAGCTTTCTTT.

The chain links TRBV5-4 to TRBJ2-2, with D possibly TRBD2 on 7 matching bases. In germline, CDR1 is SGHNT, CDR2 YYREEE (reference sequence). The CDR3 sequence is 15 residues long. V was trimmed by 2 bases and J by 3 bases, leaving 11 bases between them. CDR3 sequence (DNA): TGTGCCAGCAGCTTCTGGGGGGGCCACACCGGGGAGCTGTTTTTT. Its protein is CASSFWGGHTGELFF.

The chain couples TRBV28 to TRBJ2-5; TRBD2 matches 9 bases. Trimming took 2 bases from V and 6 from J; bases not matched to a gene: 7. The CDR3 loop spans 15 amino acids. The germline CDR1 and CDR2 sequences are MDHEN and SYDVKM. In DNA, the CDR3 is TGTGCCAGCAGTTTACCCTTCGCGGGGGGGAAGACCCAGTACTTC. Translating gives CASSLPFAGGKTQYF.

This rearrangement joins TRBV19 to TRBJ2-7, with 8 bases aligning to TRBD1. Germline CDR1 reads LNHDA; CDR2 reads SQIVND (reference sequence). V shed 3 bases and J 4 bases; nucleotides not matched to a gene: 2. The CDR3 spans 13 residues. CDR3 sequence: CASSIDRGYEQYF. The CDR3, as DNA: TGTGCCAGTAGTATCGACAGGGGTTACGAGCAGTACTTC.

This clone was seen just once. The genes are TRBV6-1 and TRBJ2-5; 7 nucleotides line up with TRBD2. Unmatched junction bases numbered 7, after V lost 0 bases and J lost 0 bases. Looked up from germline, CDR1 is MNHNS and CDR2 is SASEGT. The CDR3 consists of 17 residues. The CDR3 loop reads CASSEAFIGGNQETQYF. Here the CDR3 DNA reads TGTGCCAGCAGTGAAGCCTTCATCGGGGGGAACCAAGAGACCCAGTACTTC.

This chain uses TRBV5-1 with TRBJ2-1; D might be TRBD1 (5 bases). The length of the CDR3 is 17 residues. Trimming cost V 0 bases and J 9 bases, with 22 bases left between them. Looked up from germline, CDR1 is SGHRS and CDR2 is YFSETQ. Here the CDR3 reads CASSLEMGSGWYVEQFF. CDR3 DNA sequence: TGCGCCAGCAGCTTGGAAATGGGGTCAGGGTGGTATGTTGAGCAGTTCTTC.